These T cell receptor beta chains were read from a single sample in a study of cytomegalovirus exposure and HLA in healthy donors. Clones were sequenced by immunoSEQ multiplex PCR, and TCRdb holds only the in-frame ones, with some missing. The sample lists 90,000 to 130,000 clones, 88% occurring once. Specimen: PBMCs. The receptors come from a woman aged 25 to 45 in good health and CMV-seropositive. The CDR3 runs from the conserved cysteine through the conserved F or W. A D gene is named only where the DNA matches it firmly. A row's size may be missing; if present it is once, few, many or a size class.

J: TRBJ1-5
size: -
V: TRBV7-2
D: TRBD1
CDR3: CASSSDRGQPQHF
DNA: TGTGCCAGCAGCAGCGACAGGGGTCAGCCCCAGCATTTT

J: TRBJ2-5
size: -
V: TRBV5-6
D: -
CDR3: CASSLTATQETQYF
DNA: TGTGCCAGCAGCTTAACAGCCACCCAAGAGACCCAGTACTTC

J: TRBJ2-5
size: -
V: TRBV4-3
D: -
CDR3: CASSKLARETQYF
DNA: TGCGCCAGCAGCAAACTAGCTCGGGAGACCCAGTACTTC

J: TRBJ2-7
size: few
V: TRBV5-1
D: -
CDR3: CASSLFSGAGYEQYF
DNA: TGCGCCAGCAGCTTGTTTTCTGGAGCCGGCTACGAGCAGTACTTC

J: TRBJ2-7
size: -
V: TRBV10-3
D: TRBD2
CDR3: CAISGAGGPREQYF
DNA: TGTGCCATCAGTGGAGCGGGAGGGCCGCGCGAGCAGTACTTC

J: TRBJ2-3
size: -
V: TRBV29-1
D: -
CDR3: CSLGADTQYF
DNA: TGCAGCCTCGGGGCAGATACGCAGTATTTT

J: TRBJ2-1
size: -
V: TRBV9
D: TRBD2
CDR3: CASTPTSGGNEQFF
DNA: TGTGCCAGCACCCCGACTAGCGGTGGAAACGAGCAGTTCTTC

J: TRBJ2-6
size: -
V: TRBV11-3
D: TRBD1
CDR3: CASSRTGGDNVLTF
DNA: TGTGCCAGCAGTCGGACAGGGGGGGATAACGTCCTGACTTTC

J: TRBJ2-7
size: -
V: TRBV28
D: TRBD2
CDR3: CASSLWRGDYEQYF
DNA: TGTGCCAGCAGTTTATGGCGGGGGGACTACGAGCAGTACTTC

J: TRBJ1-1
size: -
V: TRBV7-9
D: -
CDR3: CASSSTGSNTEAFF
DNA: TGTGCCAGCAGCAGTACAGGGTCGAACACTGAAGCTTTCTTT

J: TRBJ2-7
size: -
V: TRBV4-1
D: TRBD2
CDR3: CASSRGLAAYEQYF
DNA: TGCGCCAGCAGCCGAGGACTAGCAGCTTACGAGCAGTACTTC

J: TRBJ2-2
size: few
V: TRBV28
D: TRBD2
CDR3: CASSLWTSTYTGELFF
DNA: TGTGCCAGCAGTCTATGGACTAGTACTTACACCGGGGAGCTGTTTTTT

J: TRBJ2-2
size: -
V: TRBV4-1
D: -
CDR3: CASSQVSGRNTGELFF
DNA: TGCGCCAGCAGCCAAGTAAGCGGAAGGAACACCGGGGAGCTGTTTTTT

J: TRBJ2-1
size: -
V: TRBV27
D: TRBD2
CDR3: CASGLGAGGPRNEQFF
DNA: TGTGCCAGCGGCCTCGGAGCGGGAGGCCCCAGGAATGAGCAGTTCTTC

J: TRBJ2-2
size: -
V: TRBV28
D: -
CDR3: CASSSLDWTNTGELFF
DNA: TGTGCCAGCAGCTCCCTCGACTGGACGAACACCGGGGAGCTGTTTTTT

J: TRBJ1-2
size: -
V: TRBV28
D: TRBD1
CDR3: CASSIGQDNYGYTF
DNA: TGTGCCAGCAGTATAGGACAGGATAACTATGGCTACACCTTC

J: TRBJ2-7
size: -
V: TRBV5-6
D: -
CDR3: CASSSTYEQYF
DNA: TGTGCCAGCAGCTCTACCTACGAGCAGTACTTC

J: TRBJ2-5
size: -
V: TRBV2
D: -
CDR3: CASSEGRRETQYF
DNA: TGTGCCAGCAGTGAAGGGAGGAGAGAGACCCAGTACTTC

J: TRBJ2-3
size: once
V: TRBV9
D: -
CDR3: CASSERLSTDTQYF
DNA: TGTGCCAGCAGCGAGAGACTTAGCACAGATACGCAGTATTTT

J: TRBJ2-7
size: -
V: TRBV28
D: -
CDR3: CASSLLNKQYF
DNA: TGTGCCAGCAGTTTATTAAATAAGCAGTACTTC

J: TRBJ2-7
size: -
V: TRBV11-2
D: -
CDR3: CASSPALAEQYF
DNA: TGTGCCAGCAGCCCAGCACTAGCAGAGCAGTACTTC

J: TRBJ1-1
size: -
V: TRBV29-1
D: -
CDR3: CSVDDGKNTEAFF
DNA: TGCAGCGTTGACGACGGGAAAAACACTGAAGCTTTCTTT

J: TRBJ1-1
size: -
V: TRBV4-1
D: TRBD1
CDR3: CASSRDSTEAFF
DNA: TGCGCCAGCAGCCGGGACAGCACTGAAGCTTTCTTT

J: TRBJ2-1
size: -
V: TRBV10-3
D: TRBD1
CDR3: CAISDSPGQGSYNEQFF
DNA: TGTGCCATCAGTGACTCCCCGGGACAGGGCTCCTACAATGAGCAGTTCTTC

J: TRBJ2-3
size: -
V: TRBV15
D: TRBD2
CDR3: CATSLLAVGGTDTQYF
DNA: TGTGCCACCAGCCTCCTAGCGGTCGGAGGCACAGATACGCAGTATTTT

J: TRBJ1-1
size: -
V: TRBV18
D: TRBD1
CDR3: CASSPRGRTEAFF
DNA: TGTGCCAGCTCACCGAGGGGGCGGACTGAAGCTTTCTTT

J: TRBJ1-6
size: -
V: TRBV7-2
D: -
CDR3: CASSQKRGGNSPLHF
DNA: TGTGCCAGCAGTCAAAAGCGGGGAGGTAATTCACCCCTCCACTTT

J: TRBJ2-7
size: -
V: TRBV11-2
D: -
CDR3: CASSPNPDLYEQYF
DNA: TGTGCCAGCAGCCCGAACCCGGACTTGTACGAGCAGTACTTC

J: TRBJ2-5
size: -
V: TRBV5-4
D: -
CDR3: CASSLDRYQETQYF
DNA: TGTGCCAGCAGCTTGGACAGGTACCAAGAGACCCAGTACTTC

J: TRBJ2-3
size: -
V: TRBV5-4
D: TRBD2
CDR3: CASSLGLAGTSTDTQYF
DNA: TGTGCCAGCAGCTTGGGACTAGCGGGGACTAGCACAGATACGCAGTATTTT

J: TRBJ2-3
size: -
V: TRBV5-1
D: TRBD1
CDR3: CASSTLDRNTDTQYF
DNA: TGCGCCAGCAGCACCCTGGACAGGAACACAGATACGCAGTATTTT

J: TRBJ2-3
size: -
V: TRBV27
D: TRBD2
CDR3: CATHRAGGTDTQYF
DNA: TGTGCCACCCACCGAGCGGGAGGGACAGATACGCAGTATTTT

J: TRBJ2-5
size: -
V: TRBV30
D: -
CDR3: CAWSDSRETQYF
DNA: TGTGCCTGGAGTGACAGCCGGGAGACCCAGTACTTC

J: TRBJ1-1
size: -
V: TRBV5-1
D: -
CDR3: CASSLAGSDPSTEAFF
DNA: TGCGCCAGCAGCTTGGCCGGCAGCGACCCGAGCACTGAAGCTTTCTTT

J: TRBJ2-2
size: -
V: TRBV6-6
D: -
CDR3: CASTPYGGRSTGELFF
DNA: TGTGCCAGCACCCCCTACGGGGGGCGAAGCACCGGGGAGCTGTTTTTT

J: TRBJ1-1
size: -
V: TRBV2
D: -
CDR3: CAILENTEAFF
DNA: TGTGCCATACTAGAGAACACTGAAGCTTTCTTT

J: TRBJ2-7
size: -
V: TRBV7-9
D: TRBD1
CDR3: CASSIDRDYEQYF
DNA: TGTGCCAGCAGCATAGACAGGGACTACGAGCAGTACTTC

J: TRBJ1-5
size: -
V: TRBV6-1
D: -
CDR3: CASSALAGASNQPQHF
DNA: TGTGCCAGCAGTGCTTTGGCGGGGGCTAGCAATCAGCCCCAGCATTTT

J: TRBJ1-6
size: few
V: TRBV15
D: -
CDR3: CATSDTSRGSPLHF
DNA: TGTGCCACCAGCGACACATCTAGGGGTTCACCCCTCCACTTT

J: TRBJ2-5
size: -
V: TRBV6-5
D: -
CDR3: CASSEGAQETQYF
DNA: TGTGCCAGCAGTGAGGGTGCCCAAGAGACCCAGTACTTC

J: TRBJ2-3
size: -
V: TRBV7-3
D: TRBD1
CDR3: CASSLSGGSTDTQYF
DNA: TGTGCCAGCAGCTTATCAGGGGGCTCCACAGATACGCAGTATTTT

J: TRBJ2-3
size: -
V: TRBV5-4
D: -
CDR3: CASSFGRSSAGTDTQYF
DNA: TGTGCCAGCAGCTTCGGGAGATCTAGCGCTGGCACAGATACGCAGTATTTT

J: TRBJ1-6
size: -
V: TRBV7-6
D: TRBD1
CDR3: CASSLLGDRGSPLHF
DNA: TGTGCCAGCAGCTTATTAGGGGACAGGGGTTCACCCCTCCACTTT

J: TRBJ2-5
size: once
V: TRBV9
D: -
CDR3: CASSAAGWYQETQYF
DNA: TGTGCCAGCAGCGCGGCAGGGTGGTACCAAGAGACCCAGTACTTC

J: TRBJ2-5
size: -
V: TRBV15
D: TRBD1
CDR3: CATSSPSTGAEETQYF
DNA: TGTGCCACCAGCAGTCCGTCGACAGGGGCGGAAGAGACCCAGTACTTC

J: TRBJ1-1
size: -
V: TRBV25-1
D: TRBD1
CDR3: CASSEDREFNEAFF
DNA: TGTGCCAGCAGTGAGGACAGGGAATTTAATGAAGCTTTCTTT

J: TRBJ2-7
size: -
V: TRBV5-1
D: -
CDR3: CASSLYTGTPYEQYF
DNA: TGCGCCAGCAGCTTGTATACCGGGACTCCCTACGAGCAGTACTTC